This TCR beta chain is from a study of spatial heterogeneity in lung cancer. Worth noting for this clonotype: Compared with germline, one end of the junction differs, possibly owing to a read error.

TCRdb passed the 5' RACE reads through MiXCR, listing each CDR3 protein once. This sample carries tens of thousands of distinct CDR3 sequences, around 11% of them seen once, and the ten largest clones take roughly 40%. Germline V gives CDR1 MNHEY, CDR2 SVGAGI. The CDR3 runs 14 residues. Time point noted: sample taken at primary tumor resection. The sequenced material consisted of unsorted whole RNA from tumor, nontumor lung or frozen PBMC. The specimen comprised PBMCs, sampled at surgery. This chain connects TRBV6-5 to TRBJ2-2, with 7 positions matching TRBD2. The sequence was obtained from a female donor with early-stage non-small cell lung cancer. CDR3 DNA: TGTACCAGCAGTCCCCCGGGGGGTGCCGGGGAGCTGTTTTTT. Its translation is CTSSPPGGAGELFF.